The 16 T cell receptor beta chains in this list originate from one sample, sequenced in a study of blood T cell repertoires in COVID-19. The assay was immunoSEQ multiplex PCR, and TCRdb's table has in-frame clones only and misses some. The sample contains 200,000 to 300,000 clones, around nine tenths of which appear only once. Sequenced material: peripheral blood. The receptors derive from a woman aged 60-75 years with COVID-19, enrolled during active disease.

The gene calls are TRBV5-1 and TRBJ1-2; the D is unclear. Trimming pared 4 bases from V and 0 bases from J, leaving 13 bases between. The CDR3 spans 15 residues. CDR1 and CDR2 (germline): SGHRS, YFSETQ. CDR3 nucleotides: TGCGCCAGCAGCAAACCAGGCACCTCTAACTATGGCTACACCTTC. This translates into CASSKPGTSNYGYTF.

The CDR3 protein is CASSSTGTRQPQHF. CDR3 nucleotide sequence: TGTGCCAGCAGTTCGACAGGGACCCGGCAGCCCCAGCATTTT. The chain couples TRBV28 to TRBJ1-5; 7 bases line up with TRBD1. V was pared by 4 bases and J by 7 bases, with 7 bases of the junction left unmatched. This CDR3 region has 14 residues. CDR1 MDHEN and CDR2 SYDVKM come from the germline V gene.

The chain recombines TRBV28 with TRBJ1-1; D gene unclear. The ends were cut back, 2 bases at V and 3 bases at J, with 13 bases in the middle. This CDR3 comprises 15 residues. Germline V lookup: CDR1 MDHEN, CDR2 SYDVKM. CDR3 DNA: TGTGCCAGCAGTTTAGGAGGACGGCGGGACACTGAAGCTTTCTTT. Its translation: CASSLGGRRDTEAFF.

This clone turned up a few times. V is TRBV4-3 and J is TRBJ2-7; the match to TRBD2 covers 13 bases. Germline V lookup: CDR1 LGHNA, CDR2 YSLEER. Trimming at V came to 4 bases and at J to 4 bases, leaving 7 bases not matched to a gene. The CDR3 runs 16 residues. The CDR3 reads CASSPPTSGRGYEQYF. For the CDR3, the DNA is TGCGCCAGCAGCCCGCCTACTAGCGGGAGGGGATACGAGCAGTACTTC.

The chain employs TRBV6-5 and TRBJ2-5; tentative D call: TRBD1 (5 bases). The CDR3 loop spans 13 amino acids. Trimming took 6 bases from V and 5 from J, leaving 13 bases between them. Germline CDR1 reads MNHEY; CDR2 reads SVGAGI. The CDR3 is CASSWEWGETQYF. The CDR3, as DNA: TGTGCCAGCAGCTGGGAATGGGGCGAGACCCAGTACTTC.

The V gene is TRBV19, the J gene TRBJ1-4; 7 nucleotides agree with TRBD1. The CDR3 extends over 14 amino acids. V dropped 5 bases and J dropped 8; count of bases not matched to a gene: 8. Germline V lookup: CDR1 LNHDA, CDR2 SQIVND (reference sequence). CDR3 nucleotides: TGTGCCAGTAGTCGGGACAGCAGTCCGGAAAAACTGTTTTTT. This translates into CASSRDSSPEKLFF.

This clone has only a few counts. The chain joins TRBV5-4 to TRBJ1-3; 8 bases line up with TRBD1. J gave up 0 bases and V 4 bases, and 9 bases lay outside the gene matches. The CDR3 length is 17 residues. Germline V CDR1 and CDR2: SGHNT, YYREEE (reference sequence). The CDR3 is CASSRDPTGASGNTIYF. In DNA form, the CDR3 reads TGTGCCAGCAGCCGTGATCCGACAGGGGCCTCTGGAAACACCATATATTTT.

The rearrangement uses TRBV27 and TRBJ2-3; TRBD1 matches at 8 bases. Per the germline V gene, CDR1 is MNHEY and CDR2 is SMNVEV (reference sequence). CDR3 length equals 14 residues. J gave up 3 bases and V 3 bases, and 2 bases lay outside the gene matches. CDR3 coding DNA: TGTGCCAGCAGTTTTCGGACAGGGACAGATACGCAGTATTTT. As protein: CASSFRTGTDTQYF.

CDR3 sequence: CASSPPPSGRAEAGELFF. For the CDR3, the DNA is TGTGCCAGCAGCCCACCGCCTAGCGGGAGGGCCGAAGCCGGGGAGCTGTTTTTT. The chain recombines TRBV7-9 with TRBJ2-2; 12 positions match TRBD2. The CDR3 runs 18 residues. V trimming: 5 bases; J trimming: 6 bases; junction bases outside the gene matches: 13. The germline V gene has CDR1 SEHNR and CDR2 FQNEAQ (reference sequence). The full variable domain, with the rest looked up from reference TRBV7-9 and TRBJ2-2, is DTGVSQNPRHKITKRGQNVTFRCDPISEHNRLYWYRQTLGQGPEFLTYFQNEAQLEKSRLLSDRFSAERPKGSFSTLEIQRTEQGDSAMYLCASSPPPSGRAEAGELFFGEGSRLTVL.

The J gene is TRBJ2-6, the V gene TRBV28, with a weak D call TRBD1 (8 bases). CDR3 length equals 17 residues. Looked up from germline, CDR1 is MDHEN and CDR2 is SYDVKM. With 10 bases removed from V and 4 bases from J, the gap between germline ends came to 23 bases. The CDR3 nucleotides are TGTGCCACACGGATACGGACAGGGACTACGGGGGCCAACGTCCTGACTTTC. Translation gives CATRIRTGTTGANVLTF.

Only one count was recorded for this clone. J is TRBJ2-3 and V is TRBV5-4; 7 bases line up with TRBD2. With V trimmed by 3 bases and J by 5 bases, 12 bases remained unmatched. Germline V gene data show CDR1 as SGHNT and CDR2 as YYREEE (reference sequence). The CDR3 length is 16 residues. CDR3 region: CASSSGGRGGGDTQYF. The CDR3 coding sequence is TGTGCCAGCAGCTCAGGCGGGAGAGGCGGGGGAGATACGCAGTATTTT.

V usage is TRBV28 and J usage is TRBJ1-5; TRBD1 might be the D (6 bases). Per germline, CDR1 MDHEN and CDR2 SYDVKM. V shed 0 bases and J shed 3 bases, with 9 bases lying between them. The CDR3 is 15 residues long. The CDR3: CASSLWAGDNQPQHF. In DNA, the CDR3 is TGTGCCAGCAGTTTATGGGCAGGGGACAATCAGCCCCAGCATTTT.

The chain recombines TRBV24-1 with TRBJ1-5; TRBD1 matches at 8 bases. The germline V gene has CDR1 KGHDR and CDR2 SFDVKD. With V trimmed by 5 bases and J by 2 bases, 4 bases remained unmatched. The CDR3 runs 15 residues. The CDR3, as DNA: TGTGCCACCAGTGGCTCGGGACAGGGCAATCAGCCCCAGCATTTT. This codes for CATSGSGQGNQPQHF.

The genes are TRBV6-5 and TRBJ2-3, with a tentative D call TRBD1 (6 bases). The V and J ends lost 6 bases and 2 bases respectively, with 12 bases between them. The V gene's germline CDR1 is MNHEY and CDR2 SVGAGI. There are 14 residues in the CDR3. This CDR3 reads CASRPRGYTDTQYF. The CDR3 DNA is TGTGCCAGCAGGCCCAGGGGTTACACAGATACGCAGTATTTT.

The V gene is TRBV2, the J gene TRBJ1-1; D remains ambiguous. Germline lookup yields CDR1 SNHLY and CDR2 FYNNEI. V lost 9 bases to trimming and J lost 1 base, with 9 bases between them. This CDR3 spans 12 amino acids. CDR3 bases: TGTGCCAGTCATAGCCCGAACACTGAAGCTTTCTTT. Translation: CASHSPNTEAFF.

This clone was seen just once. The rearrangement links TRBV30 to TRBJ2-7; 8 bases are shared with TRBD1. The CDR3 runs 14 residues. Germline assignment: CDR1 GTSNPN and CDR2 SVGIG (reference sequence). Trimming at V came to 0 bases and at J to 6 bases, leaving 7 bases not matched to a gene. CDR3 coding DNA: TGTGCCTGGAGTGTTTCCAGGGGGCATGGCGAGCAGTACTTC. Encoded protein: CAWSVSRGHGEQYF.